The sequence of this T cell receptor (beta chain) was determined in a study of OX40 agonist ivuxolimab in advanced cancers. To note about this clone: The antigen is not known.

Study-wide points: Antigen specificity was not determined for the expanded peripheral T cells. On average, a greater number of expanded clones characterised CD8+ T cells relative to CD4+.

Per germline, CDR1 SGHTA and CDR2 FQGTGA. The CDR3 extends over 15 amino acids. With V trimmed by 5 bases and J by 5 bases, 9 bases remained unmatched. Profiling relied on immunoSEQ multiplex PCR, and the TCRdb table lists in-frame clones only, not all of them. The sample lists 50,000 to 75,000 clones, roughly nine tenths occurring once. Sequencing was performed on CD4+ or CD8+ T cells sorted from blood, taken in a trial of the OX40 agonist ivuxolimab. The chain combines TRBV7-3 with TRBJ2-5; TRBD1 matches 9 bases. The receptor comes from an adult with an advanced solid tumor such as melanoma, head and neck, liver or kidney cancer. The CDR3 loop reads CASSENRGRVETQYF. As DNA, the CDR3 is TGTGCCAGCAGCGAGAACAGGGGGCGGGTTGAGACCCAGTACTTC.